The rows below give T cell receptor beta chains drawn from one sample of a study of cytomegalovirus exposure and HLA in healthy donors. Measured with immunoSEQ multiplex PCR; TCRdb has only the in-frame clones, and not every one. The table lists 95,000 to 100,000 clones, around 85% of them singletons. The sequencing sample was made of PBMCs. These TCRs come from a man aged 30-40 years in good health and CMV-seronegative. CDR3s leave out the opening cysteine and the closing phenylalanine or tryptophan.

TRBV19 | ATSRDRATYEQY
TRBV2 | ASITRLASNYGYT
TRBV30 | AWDRTYNEQF
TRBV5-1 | ASSSTGTFQETQY
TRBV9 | ASSAGTGSKAF
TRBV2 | ASSRGQPFGELF
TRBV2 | ASIPERGSYEQY
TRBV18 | ASSPPNRPSYEQY
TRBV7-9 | ASSEGLAPYEQY
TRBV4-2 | ASSQEPGQPQH
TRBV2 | ASSEPGGVAGSGGIQY
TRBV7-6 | ASSLRQGVTGELF
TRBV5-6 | ASSPDRGQEKLF
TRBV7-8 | ASSTGTSDYEQY
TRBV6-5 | ASSRTSLDEQY
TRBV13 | ASSPGLAGYTGELF
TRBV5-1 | ASSLRLAATLETQY
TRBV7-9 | ASSSLAGVRYNEQF
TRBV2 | ASKPGSGNTIY
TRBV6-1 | ASSESRVQETQY
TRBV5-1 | ASRPTSGPSYEQY
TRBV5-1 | ASSLGLAGNQYEQY
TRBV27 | ASSLTGTASYEQY
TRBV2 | ASRTGGLGELF
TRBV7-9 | ASSLGGALGQPQH
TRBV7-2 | ASSPGGGQETQY
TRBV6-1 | ASSEAGWLAGETQY
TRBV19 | ASSIRPGPTGNYGYT
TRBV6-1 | ASTSNEKLF
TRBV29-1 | SVLAGGHHEQY
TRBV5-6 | ASSLNQGYGYT
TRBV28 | ASRGQGVEKLF
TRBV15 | ATSSRREPSGNTIY
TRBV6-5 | ASSVRGEGNQPQH
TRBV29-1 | SVEPVGQGYEQY
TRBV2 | ASSIRRDTEAF
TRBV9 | ASSVVREPHSNQPQH
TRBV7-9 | ASSSLTLAGSQETQY
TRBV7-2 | ASRRTGGTEAF
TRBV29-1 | SVDRGRTEAF
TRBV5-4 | ASSPGTGREQF
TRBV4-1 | ASSQEWSDEKLF
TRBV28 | ASRDRGFNEKLF